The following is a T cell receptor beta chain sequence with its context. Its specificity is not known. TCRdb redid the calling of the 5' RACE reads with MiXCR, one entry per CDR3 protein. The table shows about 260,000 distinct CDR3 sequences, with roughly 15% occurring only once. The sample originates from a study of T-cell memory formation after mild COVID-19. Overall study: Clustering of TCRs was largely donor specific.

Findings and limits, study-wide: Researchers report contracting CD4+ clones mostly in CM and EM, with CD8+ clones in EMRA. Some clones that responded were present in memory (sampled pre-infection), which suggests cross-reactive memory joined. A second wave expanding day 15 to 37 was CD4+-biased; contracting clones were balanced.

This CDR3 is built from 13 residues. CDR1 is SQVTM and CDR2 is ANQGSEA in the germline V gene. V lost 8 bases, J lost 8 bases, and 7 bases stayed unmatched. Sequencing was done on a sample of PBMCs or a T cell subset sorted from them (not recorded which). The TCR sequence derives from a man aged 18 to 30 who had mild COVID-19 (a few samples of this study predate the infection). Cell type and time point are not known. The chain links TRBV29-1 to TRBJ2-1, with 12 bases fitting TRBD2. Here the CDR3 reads CSSSSGGGYEQFF. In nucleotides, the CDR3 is TGCAGCTCCTCTAGCGGGGGGGGCTATGAGCAGTTCTTC.